The 25 T cell receptor beta chains below come from one sample, sequenced in a study of cytomegalovirus exposure and HLA in healthy donors (dated 2017 in TCRdb). The protocol used for the library was the immunoSEQ multiplex PCR assay. The multiplex PCR relied on a mix of 60 forward primers for TCR Vbeta segments and 13 reverse primers for TCR Jbeta segments. Entries here come from immuneACCESS through TCRdb and include only in-frame sequences with V and J called. Some clones fail to appear in such tables; in the studies checked, an unresolved V gene covers under half of the shortfall, and the cause of the remainder is unknown. Present in this sample are 150,000 to 180,000 clones, approximately 80% of which were seen just once. Together, the top ten hold 4% of the sample. Sequences were obtained from PBMCs. All receptors derive from a woman aged 40 to 50 in good health and CMV-seronegative.

The chain has TRBV5-1 and TRBJ2-3; a weak D match, TRBD1 (5 bases). Trimming pared 3 bases from V and 0 bases from J, leaving 11 bases between. This CDR3 spans 15 amino acids. In germline, CDR1 is SGHRS, CDR2 YFSETQ. The CDR3 DNA reads TGCGCCAGCAGCTCGGCAGGGTCTAGCACAGATACGCAGTATTTT. This gives the protein CASSSAGSSTDTQYF.

The V gene is TRBV2, the J gene TRBJ1-6, with TRBD1 as a possible D gene (6 bases). Per germline, CDR1 SNHLY and CDR2 FYNNEI. Trimming took 6 bases from V and 5 from J, leaving 14 bases between them. The CDR3 has 15 amino acids. CDR3 nucleotide sequence: TGTGCCAGCAGCCTACAGGGTGAAGATAATTCACCCCTCCACTTT. It codes for CASSLQGEDNSPLHF.

Only one count was recorded for this clone. Written as DNA, the CDR3 is TGCGCCAGCAGCTTGGGACAGGGCTTGGGCTACACCTTC. Protein sequence: CASSLGQGLGYTF. The genes are TRBV5-1 and TRBJ1-2, with 7 bases aligning to TRBD1. The CDR3 sequence is 13 residues long. V was clipped by 0 bases and J by 8 bases; unmatched bases: 4. Germline CDR1 reads SGHRS; CDR2 reads YFSETQ. The whole variable domain, filled in from reference TRBV5-1 and TRBJ1-2, reads KAGVTQTPRYLIKTRGQQVTLSCSPISGHRSVSWYQQTPGQGLQFLFEYFSETQRNKGNFPGRFSGRQFSNSRSEMNVSTLELGDSALYLCASSLGQGLGYTFGSGTRLTVV.

V gene TRBV13 combines with J gene TRBJ2-7, with D possibly TRBD2 on 6 matching bases. The CDR3 contains 12 residues. Germline V gives CDR1 PRHDT, CDR2 FYEKMQ (reference sequence). The germline V and J ends were trimmed by 0 bases and 6 bases, with 6 bases remaining between them. The CDR3 bases are TGTGCCAGCAGCTTAGGGACTAGCGAGCAGTACTTC. As protein: CASSLGTSEQYF.

This clone was seen a single time. The chain carries TRBV6-1 and TRBJ1-5; D unresolved. V was cut by 2 bases and J by 1 base, with 9 bases left in between. Germline V gives CDR1 MNHNS, CDR2 SASEGT. CDR3 size: 15 residues. The CDR3 coding sequence is TGTGCCAGCAGTGAAATTGACACCAGCAATCAGCCCCAGCATTTT. Its protein is CASSEIDTSNQPQHF.

This clone was picked up a small number of times. This chain connects TRBV27 to TRBJ1-2; a possible D gene is TRBD1 (6 bases). V lost 5 bases and J 3 bases, leaving 13 bases between the germline ends. The CDR3 is made up of 14 amino acids. The germline V gene encodes CDR1 MNHEY and CDR2 SMNVEV (reference sequence). The DNA for the CDR3 is TGTGCCAGCAGTGCCGCCGACAGGTACTATGGCTACACCTTC. It translates to CASSAADRYYGYTF.

The V gene is TRBV5-1, the J gene TRBJ1-1; 8 nucleotides align to TRBD1. The CDR3 extends over 15 amino acids. V shed 3 bases, J shed 1 base, and the junction held 5 bases outside the gene matches. Per germline, CDR1 SGHRS and CDR2 YFSETQ. This CDR3 reads CASSSSGQGNTEAFF. The CDR3 DNA sequence: TGCGCCAGCAGCTCGAGCGGACAGGGGAACACTGAAGCTTTCTTT.

The chain has TRBV7-6 and TRBJ1-1; the D is unclear. CDR1 is SGHVS, CDR2 FNYEAQ, per germline. Trimming removed 5 bases from V and 2 bases from J, with 15 bases in between. CDR3 length: 15 residues. CDR3 amino acids: CASSGRLGVNTEAFF. CDR3 DNA: TGTGCCAGCAGCGGACGTCTCGGGGTTAACACTGAAGCTTTCTTT.

This clone occurred once. The chain joins TRBV30 to TRBJ1-1; unclear D gene. Per germline, CDR1 GTSNPN and CDR2 SVGIG (reference sequence). This CDR3 comprises 13 residues. Trimming pared 2 bases from V and 0 bases from J, leaving 7 bases between. The CDR3 region is CAWSSNMNTEAFF. The CDR3 DNA follows: TGTGCCTGGAGTTCGAACATGAACACTGAAGCTTTCTTT.

Of note for this clone: At one boundary the junction diverges from the germline segment, which might be a read error. V and J are TRBV7-7 and TRBJ1-1; D remains unclear. The CDR3 is 13 amino acids. Germline CDR1 and CDR2: SSHAT and FNYEAQ (reference sequence). As DNA, the CDR3 is TGTGCTAGCAGCCCGGCCGGGCGGACTGAAGCTTCCTTT. This encodes CASSPAGRTEASF.

The rearrangement uses TRBV2 and TRBJ1-1; D remains ambiguous. This CDR3 is built from 13 residues. The ends were cut back, 1 base at V and 5 bases at J, with 8 bases in the middle. Germline values: CDR1 SNHLY, CDR2 FYNNEI. CDR3: CASSEGEGTEAFF. The CDR3 DNA sequence: TGTGCCAGCAGTGAAGGGGAGGGAACTGAAGCTTTCTTT.

The CDR3 DNA sequence: TGTGCCAGCAGTGCACAGGGAAACACTGAAGCTTTCTTT. It specifies CASSAQGNTEAFF. The chain employs TRBV6-5 and TRBJ1-1, with D possibly being TRBD1 (6 bases). The CDR3 is 13 amino acids. Trimming removed 5 bases from V and 2 bases from J, with 9 bases in between. Germline lookup yields CDR1 MNHEY and CDR2 SVGAGI.

V is TRBV7-9 and J is TRBJ2-3; tentative D call: TRBD2 (7 bases). With 3 bases removed from V and 6 bases from J, the gap between germline ends came to 19 bases. The CDR3 runs to 16 residues. Germline V gene lookup returns CDR1 SEHNR and CDR2 FQNEAQ (reference sequence). CDR3 nucleotides: TGTGCCAGCAGCTTCCCGACGGGGCGGGGGCCGGATACGCAGTATTTT. Translated, it gives CASSFPTGRGPDTQYF. Combining the CDR3 with reference TRBV7-9 and TRBJ2-3 gives the whole variable domain DTGVSQNPRHKITKRGQNVTFRCDPISEHNRLYWYRQTLGQGPEFLTYFQNEAQLEKSRLLSDRFSAERPKGSFSTLEIQRTEQGDSAMYLCASSFPTGRGPDTQYFGPGTRLTVL.

The chain is built from TRBV5-1 and TRBJ2-4, with D tentatively TRBD1 (6 bases). This CDR3 spans 17 amino acids. The germline gives CDR1 SGHRS, CDR2 YFSETQ. V was clipped by 4 bases and J by 0 bases, with 17 bases between them. The DNA of the CDR3 is TGCGCCAGCAGCCGTGGGACGGACAGACTAGCCAAAAACATTCAGTACTTC. Protein sequence: CASSRGTDRLAKNIQYF.

This clone was seen more than once but under ten times. The V gene is TRBV30, the J gene TRBJ1-1; the D is unclear. The CDR3 covers 15 residues. V lost 1 base, J lost 1 base, and 13 bases lay in between. Germline V gives CDR1 GTSNPN, CDR2 SVGIG (reference sequence). The CDR3 spells CAWSGPEISNTEAFF. Here the CDR3 DNA reads TGTGCCTGGAGTGGCCCCGAGATATCGAACACTGAAGCTTTCTTT.

This sequence joins TRBV5-1 and TRBJ1-1; 8 nucleotides match TRBD1. Germline loops: CDR1 SGHRS, CDR2 YFSETQ. V lost 4 bases, J lost 8 bases, and 7 bases stayed unmatched. The CDR3 is 13 amino acids. DNA for the CDR3: TGCGCCAGCAGCCAAGGGACAGGTCGGGAAGCTTTCTTT. Its translation: CASSQGTGREAFF.

CDR3 protein: CASSSGTYGYTF. The CDR3 DNA sequence: TGTGCCAGCAGTTCAGGAACCTATGGCTACACCTTC. This rearrangement joins TRBV27 to TRBJ1-2, with D uncertain. Between the trimmed V and J ends, which lost 4 bases and 4 bases, there was a span of 7 bases. This CDR3 has 12 amino acids. The germline V gene has CDR1 MNHEY and CDR2 SMNVEV (reference sequence).

The chain recombines TRBV25-1 with TRBJ2-5, with 9 positions matching TRBD1. Germline lookup yields CDR1 MGHDK and CDR2 SYGVNS. Trimming at V came to 6 bases and at J to 1 base, leaving 6 bases not matched to a gene. The CDR3 is 15 residues long. The CDR3 DNA follows: TGTGCCAGCAGGGCCGGGACAGGGACCCAAGAGACCCAGTACTTC. The encoded protein is CASRAGTGTQETQYF. Based on the CDR3 plus reference TRBV25-1 and TRBJ2-5, the full variable domain is EADIYQTPRYLVIGTGKKITLECSQTMGHDKMYWYQQDPGMELHLIHYSYGVNSTEKGDLSSESTVSRIRTEHFPLTLESARPSHTSQYLCASRAGTGTQETQYFGPGTRLLVL.

This clone was recorded only once. This sequence joins TRBV28 and TRBJ2-5, with TRBD2 identical over 8 bases. The CDR3 has 15 residues. J was trimmed by 5 bases and V by 9 bases; bases with no gene match: 14. Looked up from germline, CDR1 is MDHEN and CDR2 is SYDVKM. The CDR3 bases are TGTGCCAGTTCGCCCCCCGGGACTAGGCGGGAGACCCAGTACTTC. Translated: CASSPPGTRRETQYF.

J is TRBJ1-1 and V is TRBV5-1; 8 bases fit TRBD1. Germline values: CDR1 SGHRS, CDR2 YFSETQ. The length of the CDR3 is 15 residues. V lost 3 bases and J lost 1; bases outside the gene matches: 5. The CDR3 region is CASSSTGEGNTEAFF. As DNA, the CDR3 is TGCGCCAGCAGCTCGACAGGGGAAGGGAACACTGAAGCTTTCTTT.

This clone was recorded a few times. The V gene is TRBV6-1, the J gene TRBJ2-5, with TRBD2 matching over 11 bases. The germline V gene has CDR1 MNHNS and CDR2 SASEGT. The CDR3 is made up of 15 amino acids. Trimming cost V 4 bases and J 2 bases; bases outside gene matches: 3. The CDR3 spells CASSGIAGGQETQYF. In DNA, the CDR3 is TGTGCCAGCAGTGGGATAGCGGGGGGGCAAGAGACCCAGTACTTC.

The gene calls are TRBV6-6 and TRBJ2-5, with D maybe TRBD1 (7 bases). The CDR3 has 16 amino acids. Germline CDR1 and CDR2: MNHNY and SVGAGI (reference sequence). The ends were cut back, 5 bases at V and 8 bases at J, with 24 bases in the middle. CDR3 sequence: CASSTRQGSWGGTQYF. As DNA, the CDR3 is TGTGCCAGCAGTACCCGACAGGGTTCCTGGGGAGGAACCCAGTACTTC.

In this sample, this clone turned up a few times. The chain links TRBV7-2 to TRBJ2-1; 9 bases map to TRBD2. The CDR3 length is 16 residues. Germline CDR1 and CDR2: SGHTA and FQGNSA. J was trimmed by 9 bases and V by 5 bases; bases with no gene match: 14. The CDR3 sequence: CASSRIGVAGVVEQFF. The CDR3 DNA reads as TGTGCCAGCAGCCGGATAGGGGTAGCGGGAGTTGTTGAGCAGTTCTTC.

V and J are TRBV7-9 and TRBJ2-1; 7 bases map to TRBD2. The CDR3 runs to 16 residues. The junction had 13 bases not matched to a gene; V was cut back by 1 base and J by 10 bases. In germline, CDR1 is SEHNR, CDR2 FQNEAQ (reference sequence). The CDR3 here is CASSLGAGVNKEEQFF. CDR3 bases: TGTGCCAGCAGCTTAGGTGCGGGAGTAAATAAGGAGGAGCAGTTCTTC.

This chain joins TRBV7-2 and TRBJ1-2, with 9 bases fitting TRBD1. Germline loops: CDR1 SGHTA, CDR2 FQGNSA. The J segment lost 6 bases and the V segment lost 5 bases, leaving 4 bases of the junction unmatched. The CDR3 runs to 13 residues. The CDR3 sequence is CASSRDRANGYTF. As DNA, the CDR3 is TGTGCCAGCAGCCGGGACAGGGCGAATGGCTACACCTTC.